These 12 T cell receptor beta chains were all obtained from the same sample, sequenced in a study of OX40 agonist ivuxolimab in advanced cancers. Profiled with immunoSEQ multiplex PCR; TCRdb holds only in-frame clones, not every one. Seen here are about 59,000 clones, around 85% observed once, and the top ten hold under 5%. The source material was CD4+ or CD8+ T cells sorted from blood, sampled in a trial of the OX40 agonist ivuxolimab. These receptor sequences come from an adult with an advanced solid tumor such as melanoma, head and neck, liver or kidney cancer.

V and J are TRBV30 and TRBJ1-1; 7 bases fit TRBD1. Germline CDR1 is GTSNPN and CDR2 is SVGIG (reference sequence). There are 13 residues in the CDR3. J lost 3 bases, V lost 0 bases, and 1 base had no gene match. The CDR3 region has the DNA TGTGCCTGGAGTGTACAGGGGCACACTGAAGCTTTCTTT. Its protein product is CAWSVQGHTEAFF.

The J gene is TRBJ1-1, the V gene TRBV29-1, with D possibly matching TRBD1 (5 bases). Germline CDR1 SQVTM, CDR2 ANQGSEA. Trimming pared 6 bases from V and 1 base from J, leaving 12 bases between. This CDR3 spans 13 amino acids. CDR3: CSVGGAGNTEAFF. The DNA of the CDR3 is TGCAGCGTCGGTGGGGCGGGGAACACTGAAGCTTTCTTT.

This chain links TRBV29-1 with TRBJ2-7; 8 nucleotides agree with TRBD1. The V and J ends lost 6 bases and 1 base, in that order; junction bases with no gene match: 11. The CDR3 is 15 amino acids. Germline V CDR1 and CDR2: SQVTM, ANQGSEA. The CDR3: CSVARGTGGSYEQYF. For the CDR3, the DNA is TGCAGCGTCGCCCGGGGGACAGGTGGATCCTACGAGCAGTACTTC.

The rearrangement links TRBV7-9 to TRBJ1-2; possibly TRBD1 for D (5 bases). V was shortened by 3 bases and J by 2 bases, with 13 bases between the two germline ends. Germline CDR1 reads SEHNR; CDR2 reads FQNEAQ (reference sequence). The CDR3 has 15 residues. CDR3 sequence reads: CASSLGSGPNYGYTF. Here the CDR3 DNA reads TGTGCCAGCAGCTTGGGCTCGGGACCGAACTATGGCTACACCTTC.

The chain recombines TRBV9 with TRBJ2-5; D is unresolved. Germline CDR1 and CDR2: SGDLS and YYNGEE. The CDR3 is 15 residues long. With 3 bases removed from V and 2 bases from J, the gap between germline ends came to 14 bases. CDR3 in DNA: TGTGCCAGCAGCGCAGGTGGTAGGTTACAAGAGACCCAGTACTTC. Amino acid sequence: CASSAGGRLQETQYF. Complete variable domain (other parts from reference TRBV9 and TRBJ2-5): DSGVTQTPKHLITATGQRVTLRCSPRSGDLSVYWYQQSLDQGLQFLIQYYNGEERAKGNILERFSAQQFPDLHSELNLSSLELGDSALYFCASSAGGRLQETQYFGPGTRLLVL.

This chain connects TRBV19 to TRBJ2-1; D perhaps matches TRBD1 (6 bases). The germline gives CDR1 LNHDA, CDR2 SQIVND (reference sequence). The CDR3 extends over 19 amino acids. Between the trimmed V and J ends, which lost 5 bases and 0 bases, there was a span of 23 bases. CDR3 bases: TGTGCCAGTAGTCCCCAGATTCGAACAGGGACCCCCTCCTACAATGAGCAGTTCTTC. Translation: CASSPQIRTGTPSYNEQFF.

This rearrangement joins TRBV6-5 to TRBJ2-3; TRBD2 aligns across 7 bases. With 4 bases clipped from V and 1 base from J, the junction kept 5 bases outside the gene matches. The germline gives CDR1 MNHEY, CDR2 SVGAGI. This CDR3 region has 15 residues. The CDR3 loop reads CASSSSGAGTDTQYF. Here the CDR3 DNA reads TGTGCCAGCAGTTCAAGCGGGGCGGGCACAGATACGCAGTATTTT.

The chain joins TRBV5-6 to TRBJ1-6; D is perhaps TRBD1 (5 bases). CDR3 length equals 15 residues. Trimming shortened V by 0 bases and J by 6 bases, and 10 bases separated the two germline ends. Germline V gene sequence: CDR1 SGHDT, CDR2 YYEEEE. The CDR3 spells CASSLVTGTNSPLHF. CDR3 coding DNA: TGTGCCAGCAGCTTGGTAACAGGTACTAATTCACCCCTCCACTTT. Looking up the rest from reference TRBV5-6 and TRBJ1-6 gives the full variable domain: DAGVTQSPTHLIKTRGQQVTLRCSPKSGHDTVSWYQQALGQGPQFIFQYYEEEERQRGNFPDRFSGHQFPNYSSELNVNALLLGDSALYLCASSLVTGTNSPLHFGNGTRLTVT.

The rearrangement uses TRBV9 and TRBJ2-3; possible D gene TRBD2, 5 bases. Trimming took 2 bases from V and 4 from J, leaving 11 bases between them. This CDR3 has 14 amino acids. From germline, CDR1 is SGDLS and CDR2 YYNGEE. The CDR3 spells CASSVPGMADTQYF. The CDR3 DNA is TGTGCCAGCAGCGTCCCCGGGATGGCAGATACGCAGTATTTT.

The chain has TRBV6-6 and TRBJ2-5; perhaps TRBD1 as D (6 bases). The DNA end is a closer match to TRBJ2-7, so the J assignment may be wrong. This CDR3 comprises 13 residues. Per germline, CDR1 MNHNY and CDR2 SVGAGI (reference sequence). The CDR3 DNA is TGTGCCAGCTCGAACAGGGCTTGGAACGAGCAGTACTTC. Protein sequence: CASSNRAWNEQYF.

This clone was observed a single time. The V call is TRBV7-6, the J call TRBJ2-7; TRBD2 matches at 7 bases. V lost 0 bases, J lost 6 bases, and 8 bases stayed unmatched. CDR1 SGHVS and CDR2 FNYEAQ come from the germline V gene. CDR3 length equals 15 residues. CDR3 nucleotides: TGTGCCAGCAGCTTAGCCGCGCAGGGCGGGAGCGAGCAGTACTTC. Protein product: CASSLAAQGGSEQYF.

This clone was observed once. V is TRBV10-1 and J is TRBJ2-1, with a possible D match to TRBD2 (6 bases). Trimming took 0 bases from V and 0 from J, leaving 15 bases between them. The CDR3 contains 18 residues. Germline loops: CDR1 WNHNN, CDR2 SYGVQD (reference sequence). In DNA, the CDR3 is TGCGCCAGCAGTGAGTCTCGACGGGAGCTCAGCTCCTACAATGAGCAGTTCTTC. This translates into CASSESRRELSSYNEQFF.